Below are 20 T cell receptor beta chains sequenced from a single sample in a study of a mutant IDH1 vaccine in newly diagnosed glioma (dated by TCRdb to about 2021). The time point label, read with the paper, signifies: week 23, last vaccination. A 20-mer mutant IDH1 peptide at 300 micrograms in Montanide made up each vaccine dose, which was injected subcutaneously together with topical imiquimod. Preparation of the library involved the immunoSEQ multiplex PCR assay. TCRdb took over this immuneACCESS table, retaining in-frame rearrangements with V and J assigned. Such tables are incomplete; in checked studies, under half of the missing clones stem from an unresolved V gene, and the remainder is unexplained. This sample is represented by 50,000 to 70,000 clones; about 81% of them were singletons. The ten largest clones capture 6.5% to 9.5% of the sample. Antigens for these TCRs are unknown. The sequenced sample was PBMCs, obtained from a glioma patient whose treatment included an IDH1 peptide vaccine. Receptor source: a woman in her 40s with glioma. Some clones in this sample may be carry-over from other donors' samples.

This clone was found a few times. The chain carries TRBV5-5 and TRBJ1-6; 7 bases match TRBD1. Germline CDR1 SGHKS, CDR2 YYEKEE (reference sequence). Losses at the gene ends were 0 bases for V and 7 bases for J; bases not matched to a gene: 4. This CDR3 is built from 15 residues. CDR3 in DNA: TGTGCCAGCAGCTTGGCAGGGGGGGTGAATTCACCCCTCCACTTT. Protein product: CASSLAGGVNSPLHF.

This chain joins TRBV12-2 and TRBJ1-5. TRBV12-2 is classified as a pseudogene. The CDR3 has 11 amino acids. The DNA of the CDR3 is TGTGCAAGTCGCTTGAAGGGGCCCCAGCATTTT. Encoded protein: CASRLKGPQHF.

V gene TRBV5-1 combines with J gene TRBJ1-6; D remains unclear. This CDR3 is built from 14 residues. The ends were cut back, 4 bases at V and 2 bases at J, with 7 bases in the middle. CDR1 SGHRS and CDR2 YFSETQ come from the germline V gene. Written as DNA, the CDR3 is TGCGCCAGCAGCCTTGAGGCCTATAATTCACCCCTCCACTTT. It codes for CASSLEAYNSPLHF.

This clone was seen only once. The chain couples TRBV11-3 to TRBJ2-1; no reliable D call. Germline V CDR1 and CDR2: SGHNT, YENEEA. This CDR3 spans 14 amino acids. Between the trimmed V and J ends, which lost 4 bases and 0 bases, there was a span of 7 bases. The CDR3 spells CASSSRASYNEQFF. For the CDR3, the DNA is TGTGCCAGCAGCTCCCGGGCCTCCTACAATGAGCAGTTCTTC.

The CDR3 loop is CATSRDVPGKTYEQYF. The CDR3 coding sequence is TGTGCCACCAGCAGAGATGTCCCAGGGAAAACCTACGAGCAGTACTTC. J is TRBJ2-7 and V is TRBV15; tentatively, D is TRBD1 (5 bases). Germline V gives CDR1 LNHNV, CDR2 YYDKDF (reference sequence). The CDR3 consists of 16 residues. Between the trimmed V and J ends, which lost 0 bases and 2 bases, there was a span of 14 bases.

V is TRBV4-1 and J is TRBJ2-3, with D perhaps TRBD1 (5 bases). Trimming cost V 0 bases and J 6 bases, with 16 bases left between them. Germline V gene data show CDR1 as MGHRA and CDR2 as YSYEKL. The CDR3 consists of 16 residues. CDR3 loop: CASSQDAGHQRDTQYF. In DNA, the CDR3 is TGCGCCAGCAGCCAAGATGCAGGGCATCAACGGGATACGCAGTATTTT.

This clone was detected only once. The rearrangement uses TRBV5-6 and TRBJ2-2, with D possibly matching TRBD2 (6 bases). V shed 1 base and J shed 5 bases, with 9 bases lying between them. Looked up from germline, CDR1 is SGHDT and CDR2 is YYEEEE. The CDR3 covers 14 residues. The CDR3 sequence: CASSLRGRTGELFF. The CDR3 bases are TGTGCCAGCAGCTTGAGAGGGAGGACCGGGGAGCTGTTTTTT.

The gene calls are TRBV6-5 and TRBJ1-1, with a weak D call TRBD1 (5 bases). V was shortened by 6 bases and J by 7 bases, with 15 bases between the two germline ends. The CDR3 runs to 13 residues. The germline gives CDR1 MNHEY, CDR2 SVGAGI. The CDR3 here is CASSPPEGNEAFF. The CDR3 nucleotides read TGTGCCAGCAGCCCCCCGGAGGGGAATGAAGCTTTCTTT.

This chain uses TRBV2 with TRBJ2-1; D unclear. V lost 0 bases, J lost 7 bases, and 16 bases lay in between. The CDR3 runs 16 residues. Germline-derived CDR1 and CDR2 are SNHLY and FYNNEI. This CDR3 reads CASSEALQVVRNEQFF. The CDR3 region has the DNA TGTGCCAGCAGTGAAGCGCTTCAGGTAGTTCGGAATGAGCAGTTCTTC.

This clone was picked up one time. The chain combines TRBV6-8 with TRBJ1-5; 8 bases line up with TRBD1. V lost 2 bases and J lost 7; bases outside the gene matches: 7. The CDR3 covers 15 residues. CDR1 is MNHGY, CDR2 SAAAGT, per germline. CDR3 protein: CASSYGDRGRQPQHF. CDR3 sequence (DNA): TGTGCCAGCAGTTACGGAGACAGGGGTCGGCAGCCCCAGCATTTT.

This clone was picked up a small number of times. The rearrangement links TRBV23-1 to TRBJ2-2, with D tentatively TRBD2 (5 bases). TRBV23-1 is reported as an ORF; its role is uncertain. V was clipped by 2 bases and J by 4 bases, with 11 bases between them. The CDR3 runs to 15 residues. The CDR3 region is CASSQDLAGTGELFF. The CDR3 nucleotides read TGCGCCAGCAGTCAAGACCTTGCGGGCACCGGGGAGCTGTTTTTT.

The chain joins TRBV27 to TRBJ2-7; 10 bases line up with TRBD2. Germline lookup yields CDR1 MNHEY and CDR2 SMNVEV (reference sequence). CDR3 length: 15 amino acids. V lost 3 bases, J lost 3 bases, and 5 bases stayed unmatched. CDR3 sequence: CASSFSGGSSYEQYF. The CDR3 bases are TGTGCCAGCAGTTTTAGCGGGGGGTCTAGCTACGAGCAGTACTTC.

The sample holds a few counts of this clone. This chain connects TRBV6-5 to TRBJ1-1; TRBD1 might be the D (5 bases). The germline V gene has CDR1 MNHEY and CDR2 SVGAGI. The CDR3 loop spans 12 amino acids. V was cut by 6 bases and J by 7 bases, with 12 bases left in between. DNA for the CDR3: TGTGCCAGCAGCCTCCAGGGTTTTGAAGCTTTCTTT. It encodes CASSLQGFEAFF.

The chain is built from TRBV14 and TRBJ1-1; D gene unclear. This CDR3 contains 16 residues. The germline V gene encodes CDR1 SGHDN and CDR2 FVKESK. The germline V and J ends were trimmed by 0 bases and 1 base, with 12 bases remaining between them. CDR3 protein: CASSQDGWRKNTEAFF. Here the CDR3 DNA reads TGTGCCAGCAGCCAAGATGGATGGAGGAAGAACACTGAAGCTTTCTTT. The whole variable domain, filled in from reference TRBV14 and TRBJ1-1, reads EAGVTQFPSHSVIEKGQTVTLRCDPISGHDNLYWYRRVMGKEIKFLLHFVKESKQDESGMPNNRFLAERTGGTYSTLKVQPAELEDSGVYFCASSQDGWRKNTEAFFGQGTRLTVV.

This chain connects TRBV10-1 to TRBJ1-1; D is undetermined. Trimming shortened V by 8 bases and J by 5 bases, and 9 bases separated the two germline ends. CDR1 WNHNN and CDR2 SYGVQD come from the germline V gene (reference sequence). This CDR3 is built from 11 residues. CDR3 region: CASASRTEAFF. CDR3 bases: TGCGCCAGCGCCTCCCGGACTGAAGCTTTCTTT.

The genes are TRBV18 and TRBJ2-7; D tentatively fits TRBD1 or TRBD2 (5 bases each). Germline V lookup: CDR1 KGHSH, CDR2 LQKENI. The length of the CDR3 is 16 residues. The ends were cut back, 3 bases at V and 2 bases at J, with 17 bases in the middle. This CDR3 reads CASSPPRRGEPYEQYF. The CDR3 region has the DNA TGTGCCAGCTCACCCCCGAGAAGAGGGGAACCCTACGAGCAGTACTTC.

This clone was observed a handful of times. The chain links TRBV5-4 to TRBJ1-5, with 7 bases that match TRBD1. The V segment lost 1 base and the J segment 6 bases; nucleotides outside the gene matches: 1. The CDR3 is 13 amino acids. CDR1 and CDR2 (germline): SGHNT, YYREEE (reference sequence). CDR3 sequence (DNA): TGTGCCAGCAGCTTGAGGGGGCCTCAGCCCCAGCATTTT. This sequence encodes CASSLRGPQPQHF.

This chain joins TRBV19 and TRBJ1-2; no firm D call. This CDR3 comprises 14 residues. Between the trimmed V and J ends, which lost 3 bases and 1 base, there was a span of 9 bases. Germline CDR1 LNHDA, CDR2 SQIVND (reference sequence). The CDR3 here is CASSIGLNNYGYTF. CDR3 bases: TGTGCCAGTAGTATCGGACTGAATAACTATGGCTACACCTTC.

The V call is TRBV5-8, the J call TRBJ1-5, with TRBD1 matching 7 bases. V lost 4 bases to trimming and J lost 3 bases; unmatched junction nucleotides: 7. Germline V gene data show CDR1 as SGHTS and CDR2 as YDEGEE. The CDR3 runs to 15 residues. CDR3 coding DNA: TGTGCCAGCAGCCCAGGGGGACGATTCAATCAGCCCCAGCATTTT. It yields the protein CASSPGGRFNQPQHF.

The CDR3: CSVVANGNTIYF. The CDR3 DNA reads as TGCAGCGTTGTGGCAAACGGTAACACCATATATTTT. J is TRBJ1-3 and V is TRBV29-1; D remains ambiguous. V was cut by 4 bases and J by 7 bases, with 11 bases left in between. The germline CDR1 and CDR2 sequences are SQVTM and ANQGSEA. This CDR3 is 12 amino acids long.